These T cell receptor beta chains were read from a single sample in a study of cytomegalovirus exposure and HLA in healthy donors. Clones were read by immunoSEQ multiplex PCR, and TCRdb kept only the in-frame ones, dropping some. Of roughly 70,000 clones detected, roughly 79% appear once; the ten largest clones hold over 6%. Sequencing input: PBMCs. These receptors all stem from a man in his fifties or sixties in good health and CMV-seronegative. The CDR3 runs from the conserved cysteine through the conserved F or W. The D gene is left open where the match is weak. Rows may omit the clone size; those that give it use once, few, many or a size class.

NA,NA,TRBJ1-1,TRBV5-3,TGTGCCAGAAGCTCACGGGACACAAACACTGAAGCTTTCTTT,CARSSRDTNTEAFF
TRBD2,NA,TRBJ2-1,TRBV6-4,TGTGCCAGCAGTAAAATAGCGGGGGCCGCCTACAATGAGCAGTTCTTC,CASSKIAGAAYNEQFF
NA,NA,TRBJ1-5,TRBV6-5,TGTGCCAGCAGCCGGACAGCTAGCAATCAGCCCCAGCATTTT,CASSRTASNQPQHF
TRBD1,NA,TRBJ2-2,TRBV30,TGTGCCTGGAGCAGGGGACAGGGAGGCGGGGAGCTGTTTTTT,CAWSRGQGGGELFF
NA,NA,TRBJ1-1,TRBV2,TGTGCCAGCAGTGCGGGGTTCACTGAAGCTTTCTTT,CASSAGFTEAFF
NA,NA,TRBJ1-1,TRBV20-1,TGCAGTGCTGCAGCTGAAGCTTTCTTT,CSAAAEAFF
NA,NA,TRBJ2-5,TRBV6-6,TGTGCCAGCAGGTTTTTGGGGTCCTCGGGGGAGACCCAGTACTTC,CASRFLGSSGETQYF
TRBD1,NA,TRBJ2-3,TRBV28,TGTGCCAGCAGGCACCGGGACAGGGGAGTTGATACGCAGTATTTT,CASRHRDRGVDTQYF
TRBD1,NA,TRBJ1-1,TRBV4-1,TGCGCCAGCAGTCGGAGGGGGCTGAACACTGAAGCTTTCTTT,CASSRRGLNTEAFF
NA,NA,TRBJ2-5,TRBV5-6,TGTGCCAGCAGCTTGGTCCCGGAGACCCAGTACTTC,CASSLVPETQYF
NA,NA,TRBJ1-1,TRBV5-3,TGTGCCAGAAGCTGGGTAGAATTTAGGAGGAACACTGAAGCTTTCTTT,CARSWVEFRRNTEAFF
TRBD1,NA,TRBJ1-5,TRBV2,TGTGCCAGCAATACCGGGACAGGGAAGAATCAGCCCCAGCATTTT,CASNTGTGKNQPQHF
NA,once,TRBJ1-5,TRBV27,TGTGCCAGCAGAGGGGGGGCAGGTCAGCCCCAGCATTTT,CASRGGAGQPQHF
TRBD2,NA,TRBJ2-2,TRBV5-1,TGCGCCAGCAGCTTTCTAGCGGGGGGTAACACCGGGGAGCTGTTTTTT,CASSFLAGGNTGELFF
TRBD2,NA,TRBJ2-5,TRBV12-5,TGTGCTAGTGGTTTGGGACTAGCGGGGGGTAAAGAGACCCAGTACTTC,CASGLGLAGGKETQYF
NA,NA,TRBJ2-5,TRBV30,TGTGCCTGGAGTAGAGGGATACAAGAGACCCAGTACTTC,CAWSRGIQETQYF
NA,few,TRBJ1-1,TRBV30,TGTGCCTGGACCGGACAGTCGAACACTGAAGCTTTCTTT,CAWTGQSNTEAFF
TRBD1,NA,TRBJ2-7,TRBV29-1,TGCAGCGTGGCGCCGGGACAGGGTTACGAGCAGTACTTC,CSVAPGQGYEQYF
TRBD1,NA,TRBJ1-2,TRBV5-1,TGCGCCAGCAGCTTGGGCCAGGGGGCTGGCTACACCTTC,CASSLGQGAGYTF
TRBD1,once,TRBJ2-6,TRBV10-3,TGTGCCATCAGTGACCCGACCGGACAGGGGACTGGGGCCAACGTCCTGACTTTC,CAISDPTGQGTGANVLTF
NA,NA,TRBJ2-7,TRBV2,TGTGCCAGCAGTTACTCGGACAGCCCGACCTACGAGCAGTACTTC,CASSYSDSPTYEQYF
TRBD1,NA,TRBJ1-1,TRBV5-4,TGTGCCAGCAGCTCAGGGGGTGCGTGGGCGAACACTGAAGCTTTCTTT,CASSSGGAWANTEAFF
NA,NA,TRBJ1-5,TRBV18,TGTGCCAGCTCACCACCGGGGGGGGCTAGCAATCAGCCCCAGCATTTT,CASSPPGGASNQPQHF
NA,many,TRBJ2-1,TRBV9,TGTGCCAGCAGCGCTTCGTATGAGCAGTTCTTC,CASSASYEQFF
NA,NA,TRBJ1-2,TRBV6-1,TGTGCCAGCAACAGAGACACTGGCTACACCTTC,CASNRDTGYTF
NA,NA,TRBJ1-1,TRBV5-1,TGCGCCAGCAGCTCAACAGGGAACACTGAAGCTTTCTTT,CASSSTGNTEAFF
NA,NA,TRBJ2-7,TRBV21-1,TGTGCCAGCAGGGTAGGGAGGGCTAGCTCCTACGAGCAGTACTTC,CASRVGRASSYEQYF
NA,NA,TRBJ1-1,TRBV28,TGTGCCAGCAGAAATAATCAGCGCACTGAAGCTTTCTTT,CASRNNQRTEAFF
NA,once,TRBJ2-3,TRBV5-5,TGTGCCAGCAGCTTGGACCCGACAGGTTTAGATACGCAGTATTTT,CASSLDPTGLDTQYF
TRBD1,NA,TRBJ1-5,TRBV7-8,TGTGCCAGCAGCTCAAGTAACGCCGGGACAGGAGCAAATCAGCCCCAGCATTTT,CASSSSNAGTGANQPQHF
NA,NA,TRBJ1-3,TRBV19,TGTGCCAGTAGTATCGGCCGACTGCGGAGCTCTGGAAACACCATATATTTT,CASSIGRLRSSGNTIYF
NA,NA,TRBJ2-5,TRBV6-1,TGTGCCAGCAGCTACGCGGGACAGCGAATGGAGACCCAGTACTTC,CASSYAGQRMETQYF
TRBD2,NA,TRBJ2-1,TRBV5-4,TGTGCCAGCAGGACCGGGACTAGCAGGAACAATGAGCAGTTCTTC,CASRTGTSRNNEQFF
NA,few,TRBJ1-2,TRBV10-2,TGCGCCAGCAACGGGAGGGGTATTTATGGCTACACCTTC,CASNGRGIYGYTF
TRBD1,NA,TRBJ2-1,TRBV29-1,TGCAGCGTTGCCCGGGGACAGTACAATGAGCAGTTCTTC,CSVARGQYNEQFF
NA,NA,TRBJ1-1,TRBV30,TGTGCCTGGATTTTGGAGGTGAACACTGAAGCTTTCTTT,CAWILEVNTEAFF
TRBD1,NA,TRBJ2-2,TRBV7-6,TGTGCCAGCAGCTTCCTACAGGGGTCCGGGGAGCTGTTTTTT,CASSFLQGSGELFF
NA,once,TRBJ1-5,TRBV30,TGTGCCTGGAGCCTACAGGGTAATCAGCCCCAGCATTTT,CAWSLQGNQPQHF
NA,NA,TRBJ1-3,TRBV7-9,TGTGCCAGCAGCTTAGCGCGGTTGGGTCAGAGAAACACCATATATTTT,CASSLARLGQRNTIYF
NA,NA,TRBJ1-6,TRBV18,TGTGCCAGCTCGCCGGACAGCTCCTATAATTCACCCCTCCACTTT,CASSPDSSYNSPLHF
NA,NA,TRBJ2-7,TRBV7-9,TGTGCCAGCAGCTTAAGACAGGACGAGCAGTACTTC,CASSLRQDEQYF
NA,NA,TRBJ1-1,TRBV30,TGTGCCTGGAGTCGCGGGACGAACACTGAAGCTTTCTTT,CAWSRGTNTEAFF
NA,NA,TRBJ2-2,TRBV19,TGTGCCAGTAGTATGGGGGGTGTCACCTGGGAGCTGTTTTTT,CASSMGGVTWELFF
TRBD2,NA,TRBJ2-1,TRBV9,TGTGCCAGCAACCGATACAGCGGGAGGGGAGAGCAGTTCTTC,CASNRYSGRGEQFF
TRBD2,once,TRBJ2-7,TRBV28,TGTGCCAGCATAGCCCAGGGACTAGCGGGAGGGCTTCTCGAGCAGTACTTC,CASIAQGLAGGLLEQYF
TRBD2,NA,TRBJ2-3,TRBV7-2,TGTGCCAGCAGCTTAGAGAGGGCGGGAGGAGATACGCAGTATTTT,CASSLERAGGDTQYF
TRBD2,NA,TRBJ2-3,TRBV6-1,TGTGCCAGCAGTGAAATCAGGCTAGCGGGGCCAGATACGCAGTATTTT,CASSEIRLAGPDTQYF
TRBD1,NA,TRBJ1-2,TRBV30,TGTGCCTGGACCGACAGGGGAATATACACCTTC,CAWTDRGIYTF